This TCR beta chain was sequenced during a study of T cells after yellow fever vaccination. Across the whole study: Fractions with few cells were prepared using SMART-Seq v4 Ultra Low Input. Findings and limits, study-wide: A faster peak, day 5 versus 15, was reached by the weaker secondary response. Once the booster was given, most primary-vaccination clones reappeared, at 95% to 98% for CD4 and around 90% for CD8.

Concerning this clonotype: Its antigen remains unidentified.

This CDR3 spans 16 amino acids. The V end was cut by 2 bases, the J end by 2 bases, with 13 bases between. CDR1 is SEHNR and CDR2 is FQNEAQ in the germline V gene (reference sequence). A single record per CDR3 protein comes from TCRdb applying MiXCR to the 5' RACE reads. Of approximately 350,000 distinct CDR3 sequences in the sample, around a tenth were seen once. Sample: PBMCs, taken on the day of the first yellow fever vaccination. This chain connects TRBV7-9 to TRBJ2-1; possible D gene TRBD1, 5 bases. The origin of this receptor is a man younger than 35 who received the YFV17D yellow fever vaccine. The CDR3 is CASSLQDTKAYNEQFF. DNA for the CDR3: TGTGCCAGCAGCTTACAGGACACCAAGGCCTACAATGAGCAGTTCTTC.